This T cell receptor beta chain stems from a study of control samples from healthy donors and cancer patients. TCRdb's copy holds only in-frame clones and misses some; the assay was immunoSEQ multiplex PCR. The table records 90,000 or so clones, roughly nine tenths of them present only once. Sequenced: blood. The receptor was derived from a woman aged 65 to 85 in good health.

The CDR3 loop is CASSELSGGGRNEQFF. The DNA of the CDR3 is TGTGCCAGCAGTGAGCTGAGCGGGGGGGGCCGCAATGAGCAGTTCTTC. The V and J genes are TRBV11-2 and TRBJ2-1; 10 nucleotides agree with TRBD2. This CDR3 has 16 residues. Germline loops: CDR1 SGHAT, CDR2 FQNNGV. Trimming at V came to 6 bases and at J to 6 bases, leaving 11 bases not matched to a gene.